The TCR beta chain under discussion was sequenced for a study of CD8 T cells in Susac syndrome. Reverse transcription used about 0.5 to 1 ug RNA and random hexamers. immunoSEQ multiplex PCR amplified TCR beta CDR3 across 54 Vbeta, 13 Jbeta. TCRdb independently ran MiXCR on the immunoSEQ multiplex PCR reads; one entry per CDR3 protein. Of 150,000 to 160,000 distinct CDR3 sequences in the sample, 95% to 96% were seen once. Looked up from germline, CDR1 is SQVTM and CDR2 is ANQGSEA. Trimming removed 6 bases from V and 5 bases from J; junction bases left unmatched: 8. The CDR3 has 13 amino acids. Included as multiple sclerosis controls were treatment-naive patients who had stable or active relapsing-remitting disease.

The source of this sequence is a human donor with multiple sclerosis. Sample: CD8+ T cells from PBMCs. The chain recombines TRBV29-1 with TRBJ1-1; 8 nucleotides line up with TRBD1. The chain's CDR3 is CSVLQGETTEAFF. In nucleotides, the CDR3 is TGCAGCGTACTACAGGGGGAAACAACTGAAGCTTTCTTT.